This T cell receptor beta chain comes out of a study of B cell selection in AIRE deficiency. Remarks on this clone: Its antigen is undetermined.

The V end was cut by 8 bases, the J end by 2 bases, with 12 bases between. The CDR3 consists of 13 residues. Germline-derived CDR1 and CDR2 are LNHDA and SQIVND (reference sequence). The sorted conventional CD4 T cells were gated as CD4+CD127+. Study observations and caveats: Shared Treg sequences were biased toward short CDR3s with few non-templated nucleotide insertions. In TCRBV usage, CDR3 length and diversity, patient Tconv and Treg cells matched healthy donors.

In the original processing: Conventional T cell pools: 90,000 to 120,000 distinct patient, some 150,000 donor TCRbeta sequences. Clones were sequenced by immunoSEQ multiplex PCR, and TCRdb holds only the in-frame ones, with some missing. V, J and clone size are those of that table, while D and trimming were read from the DNA. The sample shows about 24,000 clones, approximately 96% of them seen only once. The chain is built from TRBV19 and TRBJ1-2; D may be TRBD1 (6 bases). Sample: CD4+CD127+ conventional T cells sorted from PBMCs. The TCR was taken from a human donor in good health. CDR3 sequence reads: CASRGGQNYGYTF. The CDR3 DNA reads as TGTGCCAGTCGAGGGGGACAAAACTATGGCTACACCTTC. Looking up the rest from reference TRBV19 and TRBJ1-2 gives the full variable domain: DGGITQSPKYLFRKEGQNVTLSCEQNLNHDAMYWYRQDPGQGLRLIYYSQIVNDFQKGDIAEGYSVSREKKESFPLTVTSAQKNPTAFYLCASRGGQNYGYTFGSGTRLTVV.